A single sample is the source of the 14 T cell receptor beta chains below, sequenced in a study of response to subunit inactivated influenza vaccine. One entry per CDR3 protein results from TCRdb running MiXCR on the RT-PCR reads. The sample carries about 170,000 distinct CDR3 sequences, about 12% recorded once. The same sample was also used in a study of T cells expressing NK-cell markers. That work contributes: Scientists made TCR beta cDNA using 5'RACE template switching with UMIs.

Here the sequenced sample was CD8+ T cells sorted from PBMCs, taken approximately 13 days after vaccination. These receptors came from a man aged 45 to 65 who received an inactivated influenza vaccine.

This clonotype occurred a few times. The CDR3: CASSLAEGAQDEQFF. For the CDR3, the DNA is TGTGCCAGCAGTTTAGCCGAGGGGGCTCAGGATGAGCAGTTCTTC. This chain links TRBV28 with TRBJ2-1, with 7 bases fitting TRBD1. The CDR3 is 15 amino acids. Germline CDR1 reads MDHEN; CDR2 reads SYDVKM. V lost 2 bases to trimming and J lost 8 bases; unmatched junction nucleotides: 9.

The J gene is TRBJ2-1, the V gene TRBV27; TRBD2 agrees at 9 bases. The trim removed 4 bases at V and 9 bases at J, leaving 10 bases unmatched. The CDR3 length is 15 residues. The germline gives CDR1 MNHEY, CDR2 SMNVEV (reference sequence). CDR3 nucleotides: TGTGCCAGCAGTTCGCTAGCGGGACTAGGGGCTGAGCAGTTCTTC. Residues: CASSSLAGLGAEQFF.

The chain couples TRBV29-1 to TRBJ2-1; TRBD2 matches at 9 bases. Germline trimming cut 7 bases from V and 5 bases from J; bases unmatched to any gene: 9. Germline V gives CDR1 SQVTM, CDR2 ANQGSEA. The CDR3 spans 14 residues. The CDR3 DNA reads as TGCAGCGCGATTAGCGGGAGTGGCCACAATGAGCAGTTCTTC. It specifies CSAISGSGHNEQFF.

The rearrangement uses TRBV7-9 and TRBJ2-1; D perhaps matches TRBD1 (5 bases). Trimming removed 3 bases from V and 6 bases from J, with 15 bases in between. The CDR3 contains 15 residues. Germline V gives CDR1 SEHNR, CDR2 FQNEAQ (reference sequence). Here the CDR3 reads CASSLGPQGANEQFF. CDR3 coding DNA: TGTGCCAGCAGCTTGGGGCCCCAAGGGGCCAATGAGCAGTTCTTC. Full variable domain (remainder filled in from reference TRBV7-9 and TRBJ2-1): DTGVSQNPRHKITKRGQNVTFRCDPISEHNRLYWYRQTLGQGPEFLTYFQNEAQLEKSRLLSDRFSAERPKGSFSTLEIQRTEQGDSAMYLCASSLGPQGANEQFFGPGTRLTVL.

This clonotype was seen many times. The chain couples TRBV29-1 to TRBJ2-2; either TRBD1 or TRBD2 may supply D (5 bases each). The V gene's germline CDR1 is SQVTM and CDR2 ANQGSEA. The ends were cut back, 3 bases at V and 6 bases at J, with 11 bases in the middle. The CDR3 covers 13 residues. CDR3 sequence (DNA): TGCAGCGTTGAGAGGGGCCAGGCCGGGGAGCTGTTTTTT. Its translation: CSVERGQAGELFF.

This clonotype was counted a few times. The CDR3 DNA is TGTGCCAGCAGTTATCGGGGCGACTCGGCCGATGAGCAGTTCTTC. It encodes CASSYRGDSADEQFF. This chain uses TRBV6-2 or TRBV6-3 with TRBJ2-1, with D possibly called TRBD1 or TRBD2 (5 bases each). Trimming removed 3 bases at V and 8 bases at J, with 17 bases between. Germline values: CDR1 MNHEY, CDR2 SVGEGT. CDR3 length: 15 amino acids.

This clonotype was seen ten or more times. The chain is built from TRBV7-8 and TRBJ2-1; a possible D gene is TRBD1 (5 bases). V was pared by 5 bases and J by 0 bases, with 8 bases between. Germline loops: CDR1 SGHVS, CDR2 FQNEAQ. The CDR3 covers 14 residues. The CDR3 DNA follows: TGTGCCAGCAGCGCGGACACCTCCTACAATGAGCAGTTCTTC. Amino acid sequence: CASSADTSYNEQFF.

This clonotype was counted between two and nine times. J is TRBJ1-5 and V is TRBV27; D might be TRBD1 (5 bases). V was shortened by 3 bases and J by 7 bases, with 16 bases between the two germline ends. CDR1 MNHEY and CDR2 SMNVEV come from the germline V gene (reference sequence). CDR3 length equals 15 residues. CDR3 protein: CASSLIYRGSQPQHF. The CDR3 region has the DNA TGTGCCAGCAGTTTGATTTATCGGGGGAGCCAGCCCCAGCATTTT.

This clonotype was seen repeatedly, ten times or more. The chain combines TRBV6-2 or TRBV6-3 with TRBJ2-7; the match to TRBD1 covers 12 bases. Germline CDR1 is MNHEY and CDR2 is SVGEGT. V gave up 5 bases and J gave up 5 bases; unmatched junction bases: 4. This CDR3 is 14 amino acids long. The CDR3 sequence is CASSVGTGGDEQYF. The CDR3 DNA is TGTGCCAGCAGTGTGGGGACAGGGGGCGACGAGCAGTACTTC.

This clonotype was counted ten times or more. The chain combines TRBV7-8 with TRBJ1-6; the match to TRBD1 covers 7 bases. With V trimmed by 3 bases and J by 8 bases, 4 bases remained unmatched. CDR3 length equals 14 residues. The germline V gene encodes CDR1 SGHVS and CDR2 FQNEAQ. The CDR3 protein is CASSFRDRYSPLHF. The CDR3 DNA reads TGTGCCAGCAGCTTCCGGGACAGATATTCACCCCTCCACTTT. The complete variable domain, with remaining parts taken from reference TRBV7-8 and TRBJ1-6, reads GAGVSQSPRYKVAKRGQDVALRCDPISGHVSLFWYQQALGQGPEFLTYFQNEAQLDKSGLPSDRFFAERPEGSVSTLKIQRTQQEDSAVYLCASSFRDRYSPLHFGNGTRLTVT.

This clonotype was counted a few times. The V call is TRBV4-1, the J call TRBJ2-1, with D maybe TRBD1 (5 bases). The V end was cut by 3 bases, the J end by 4 bases, with 7 bases between. Per the germline V gene, CDR1 is MGHRA and CDR2 is YSYEKL. This CDR3 contains 13 residues. The CDR3 is CASSQTVYNEQFF. The CDR3 coding sequence is TGCGCCAGCAGCCAGACAGTGTACAATGAGCAGTTCTTC.

This clonotype was seen a few times. J is TRBJ2-5 and V is TRBV11-2; 10 nucleotides line up with TRBD2. The germline gives CDR1 SGHAT, CDR2 FQNNGV. This CDR3 contains 17 residues. The trim removed 3 bases at V and 5 bases at J, leaving 12 bases unmatched. As DNA, the CDR3 is TGTGCCAGCAGCTTCCCGTCGAGCGGGGGGGCAGGGGAGACCCAGTACTTC. It yields the protein CASSFPSSGGAGETQYF.

V and J are TRBV7-6 and TRBJ2-7; D not resolved. Trimming took off 2 bases at V and 2 bases at J, with 10 bases between the two ends. Germline V lookup: CDR1 SGHVS, CDR2 FNYEAQ. The length of the CDR3 is 14 residues. CDR3 in DNA: TGTGCCAGCAGCTTATACGGGTCCGCCTACGAGCAGTACTTC. Translation: CASSLYGSAYEQYF.

The chain has TRBV11-2 and TRBJ2-7, with TRBD2 identical over 7 bases. This CDR3 spans 14 amino acids. Germline V CDR1 and CDR2: SGHAT, FQNNGV. J was trimmed by 3 bases and V by 0 bases; bases with no gene match: 2. This CDR3 is CASSLDPGGYEQYF. Written as DNA, the CDR3 is TGTGCCAGCAGCTTAGATCCGGGGGGCTACGAGCAGTACTTC.